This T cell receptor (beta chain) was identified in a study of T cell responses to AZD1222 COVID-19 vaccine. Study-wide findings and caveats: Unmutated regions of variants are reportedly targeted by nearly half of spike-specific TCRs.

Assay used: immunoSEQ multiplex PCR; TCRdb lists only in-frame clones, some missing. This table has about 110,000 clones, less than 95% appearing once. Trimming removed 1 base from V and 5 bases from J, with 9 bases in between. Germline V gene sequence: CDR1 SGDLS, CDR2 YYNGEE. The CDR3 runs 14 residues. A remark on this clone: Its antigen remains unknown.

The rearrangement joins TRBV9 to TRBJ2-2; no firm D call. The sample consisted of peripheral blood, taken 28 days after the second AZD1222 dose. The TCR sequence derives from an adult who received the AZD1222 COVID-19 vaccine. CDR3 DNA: TGTGCCAGCAGCGTACATGGCAAAACCGGGGAGCTGTTTTTT. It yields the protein CASSVHGKTGELFF.